A single sample is the source of the 32 T cell receptor beta chains below, sequenced in a study of blood T cell repertoires in COVID-19. Assay used: immunoSEQ multiplex PCR; TCRdb lists only in-frame clones, some missing. The sample holds approximately 400,000 clones; 87% are singletons and the top ten take 1% to 1.5%. The sample comprised PBMCs or T cells enriched from blood (not recorded which). The receptors stem from a man younger than 40 who had recovered from COVID-19.

The rearrangement uses TRBV7-2 and TRBJ1-5; D is perhaps TRBD1 (5 bases). The CDR3 sequence is 15 residues long. The V end was cut by 5 bases, the J end by 2 bases, with 13 bases between. Germline V gene data show CDR1 as SGHTA and CDR2 as FQGNSA. The CDR3 nucleotides are TGTGCCAGCAGCCCCGGGACTTTGGGCAATCAGCCCCAGCATTTT. This translates into CASSPGTLGNQPQHF. The variable domain in full, completed from reference TRBV7-2 and TRBJ1-5, reads GAGVSQSPSNKVTEKGKDVELRCDPISGHTALYWYRQSLGQGLEFLIYFQGNSAPDKSGLPSDRFSAERTGGSVSTLTIQRTQQEDSAVYLCASSPGTLGNQPQHFGDGTRLSIL.

The chain joins TRBV18 to TRBJ2-3, with D unclear. There are 15 residues in the CDR3. Trimming removed 6 bases at V and 2 bases at J, with 15 bases between. CDR1 is KGHSH, CDR2 LQKENI, per germline. As DNA, the CDR3 is TGTGCCAGCTCTCCCTTAGCTACCTTCACAGATACGCAGTATTTT. Its protein product is CASSPLATFTDTQYF.

V gene TRBV13 combines with J gene TRBJ1-3; D is uncertain. V was shortened by 5 bases and J by 2 bases, with 16 bases between the two germline ends. The CDR3 consists of 16 residues. Germline loops: CDR1 PRHDT, CDR2 FYEKMQ (reference sequence). The CDR3 is CASSPQVPRTGNTIYF. The CDR3 DNA sequence: TGTGCCAGCAGCCCTCAGGTCCCACGGACTGGAAACACCATATATTTT.

The J gene is TRBJ1-5, the V gene TRBV4-2; 7 bases line up with TRBD1. V gave up 5 bases and J gave up 5 bases; unmatched junction bases: 12. Looked up from germline, CDR1 is LGHNA and CDR2 is YNFKEQ. The CDR3 consists of 16 residues. CDR3 residues: CASSANPWTGDQPQHF. The CDR3 DNA is TGTGCCAGCAGCGCCAACCCCTGGACAGGAGATCAGCCCCAGCATTTT.

The chain has TRBV5-4 and TRBJ1-1, with 9 positions matching TRBD1. V was clipped by 3 bases and J by 6 bases; unmatched bases: 6. The CDR3 covers 14 residues. CDR1 is SGHNT, CDR2 YYREEE, per germline (reference sequence). The CDR3 sequence is CASSSRQGDPEAFF. The CDR3 DNA reads as TGTGCCAGCAGCTCCCGACAGGGGGACCCTGAAGCTTTCTTT.

The rearrangement uses TRBV3-1 (or the pseudogene TRBV3-2) and TRBJ2-1, with 8 positions matching TRBD2. This CDR3 is built from 17 residues. Looked up from germline, CDR1 is LGHDT and CDR2 is YNNKEL (reference sequence). V lost 4 bases and J lost 1; bases outside the gene matches: 9. CDR3 protein: CASSPSAGGFSYNEQFF. The CDR3 nucleotides read TGTGCCAGCAGCCCAAGTGCGGGGGGTTTTTCCTACAATGAGCAGTTCTTC.

The V and J genes are TRBV19 and TRBJ1-5; TRBD1 matches at 8 bases. V lost 9 bases and J lost 4; bases outside the gene matches: 14. The germline CDR1 and CDR2 sequences are LNHDA and SQIVND (reference sequence). There are 16 residues in the CDR3. CDR3 sequence (DNA): TGTGCCAGCCGATACCCGGGACAGGTGGGTAATCAGCCCCAGCATTTT. It yields the protein CASRYPGQVGNQPQHF.

The chain employs TRBV7-9 and TRBJ2-1, with D possibly TRBD2 on 5 matching bases. The CDR3 is made up of 16 amino acids. Germline lookup yields CDR1 SEHNR and CDR2 FQNEAQ (reference sequence). Trimming took off 1 base at V and 0 bases at J, with 10 bases between the two ends. Here the CDR3 DNA reads TGTGCCAGCAGCTTAGGGCCGGGAAGCTCCTACAATGAGCAGTTCTTC. Its protein is CASSLGPGSSYNEQFF.

This rearrangement joins TRBV5-1 to TRBJ1-3, with TRBD1 as a possible D gene (6 bases). The CDR3 loop spans 17 amino acids. The germline V gene encodes CDR1 SGHRS and CDR2 YFSETQ. V was pared by 5 bases and J by 2 bases, with 20 bases between. This CDR3 is CASRPNFGQTAGNTIYF. CDR3 nucleotide sequence: TGCGCCAGCAGACCGAATTTTGGACAGACTGCTGGAAACACCATATATTTT.

The V call is TRBV5-1, the J call TRBJ1-1, with 9 bases matching TRBD1. The trim removed 2 bases at V and 8 bases at J, leaving 7 bases unmatched. The germline gives CDR1 SGHRS, CDR2 YFSETQ. The CDR3 contains 14 residues. The CDR3 is CASSLGTGTHEAFF. DNA for the CDR3: TGCGCCAGCAGCTTAGGGACAGGGACCCACGAAGCTTTCTTT.

A few counts support this clone. The rearrangement links TRBV30 to TRBJ1-1; a possible D gene is TRBD1 (6 bases). CDR1 is GTSNPN, CDR2 SVGIG, per germline (reference sequence). The CDR3 loop spans 13 amino acids. The V end was cut by 6 bases, the J end by 0 bases, with 11 bases between. The CDR3 DNA reads TGTGCCTGCGACAGGTTCATGAACACTGAAGCTTTCTTT. Translated: CACDRFMNTEAFF.

V and J are TRBV29-1 and TRBJ1-2; D perhaps matches TRBD1 (5 bases). CDR3 length: 13 amino acids. With 5 bases removed from V and 6 bases from J, the gap between germline ends came to 16 bases. CDR1 is SQVTM and CDR2 is ANQGSEA in the germline V gene. The CDR3 nucleotides read TGCAGCGTTAGGACAACCTCCCGCAATGGCTACACCTTC. Translation gives CSVRTTSRNGYTF. The entire variable domain, with the rest obtained from reference TRBV29-1 and TRBJ1-2, is as follows: SAVISQKPSRDICQRGTSLTIQCQVDSQVTMMFWYRQQPGQSLTLIATANQGSEATYESGFVIDKFPISRPNLTFSTLTVSNMSPEDSSIYLCSVRTTSRNGYTFGSGTRLTVV.

The CDR3 protein is CASSRVTGIDEQYF. The DNA for the CDR3 is TGTGCCAGCAGTAGGGTCACAGGGATTGACGAGCAGTACTTC. This chain links TRBV6-2 or TRBV6-3 with TRBJ2-7, with D tentatively TRBD1 (6 bases). V was trimmed by 5 bases and J by 5 bases, leaving 16 bases between them. This CDR3 has 14 amino acids. CDR1 and CDR2 (germline): MNHEY, SVGEGT.

This clone was seen once. This chain joins TRBV6-2 or TRBV6-3 and TRBJ2-7, with 7 bases that match TRBD1. The CDR3 is 15 amino acids. V shed 3 bases and J 3 bases; nucleotides not matched to a gene: 8. CDR1 MNHEY and CDR2 SVGEGT come from the germline V gene. The CDR3 coding sequence is TGTGCCAGCAGTTATGACAGGGTGGTCTTCTACGAGCAGTACTTC. Protein sequence: CASSYDRVVFYEQYF.

The V call is TRBV7-9, the J call TRBJ2-5; D is perhaps TRBD1 (5 bases). The V gene's germline CDR1 is SEHNR and CDR2 FQNEAQ (reference sequence). Trimming shortened V by 2 bases and J by 2 bases, and 6 bases separated the two germline ends. The CDR3 contains 13 residues. The CDR3 loop is CASSLSGQETQYF. CDR3 DNA sequence: TGTGCCAGCAGCTTATCAGGGCAAGAGACCCAGTACTTC. The variable domain in full, with the rest retrieved from reference TRBV7-9 and TRBJ2-5, is DTGVSQNPRHKITKRGQNVTFRCDPISEHNRLYWYRQTLGQGPEFLTYFQNEAQLEKSRLLSDRFSAERPKGSFSTLEIQRTEQGDSAMYLCASSLSGQETQYFGPGTRLLVL.

The gene calls are TRBV2 and TRBJ1-2, with D tentatively TRBD1 (6 bases). Germline V CDR1 and CDR2: SNHLY, FYNNEI. V lost 5 bases and J 3 bases, leaving 7 bases between the germline ends. The CDR3 length is 12 residues. The CDR3 is CASSRTDYGYTF. The CDR3 bases are TGTGCCAGCAGTCGGACAGACTATGGCTACACCTTC. The full variable domain, rest sourced from reference TRBV2 and TRBJ1-2, is EPEVTQTPSHQVTQMGQEVILRCVPISNHLYFYWYRQILGQKVEFLVSFYNNEISEKSEIFDDQFSVERPDGSNFTLKIRSTKLEDSAMYFCASSRTDYGYTFGSGTRLTVV.

The chain joins TRBV5-6 to TRBJ2-1; perhaps TRBD1 as D (5 bases). The V gene's germline CDR1 is SGHDT and CDR2 YYEEEE. V was trimmed by 4 bases and J by 0 bases, leaving 11 bases between them. The CDR3 runs 15 residues. CDR3 residues: CASSGDSSSYNEQFF. The CDR3 bases are TGTGCCAGCAGCGGCGACAGTAGCTCCTACAATGAGCAGTTCTTC.

This clone was observed a few times. CDR3 sequence (DNA): TGTGCCAGCAGGGACAGGGTCGGCGAAAAACTGTTTTTT. This encodes CASRDRVGEKLFF. The chain employs TRBV2 and TRBJ1-4; 8 nucleotides match TRBD1. V was pared by 6 bases and J by 8 bases, with 5 bases of the junction left unmatched. The CDR3 is made up of 13 amino acids. Germline-derived CDR1 and CDR2 are SNHLY and FYNNEI. Using reference TRBV2 and TRBJ1-4 for the parts outside the CDR3, the full variable domain is EPEVTQTPSHQVTQMGQEVILRCVPISNHLYFYWYRQILGQKVEFLVSFYNNEISEKSEIFDDQFSVERPDGSNFTLKIRSTKLEDSAMYFCASRDRVGEKLFFGSGTQLSVL.

The chain recombines TRBV6-5 with TRBJ2-5, with D unclear. The CDR3 sequence is 13 residues long. The germline CDR1 and CDR2 sequences are MNHEY and SVGAGI. V was pared by 2 bases and J by 2 bases, with 6 bases between. CDR3 DNA: TGTGCCAGCAGTTACGGGCCTCAAGAGACCCAGTACTTC. Protein: CASSYGPQETQYF.

The rearrangement uses TRBV14 and TRBJ1-6; D perhaps matches TRBD1 (5 bases). The CDR3 is made up of 13 amino acids. The V and J ends lost 4 bases and 7 bases respectively, with 8 bases between them. The germline V gene has CDR1 SGHDN and CDR2 FVKESK. The CDR3 is CASSPQGNSPLHF. CDR3 coding DNA: TGTGCCAGCAGCCCCCAGGGAAATTCACCCCTCCACTTT.

This chain links TRBV7-9 with TRBJ2-5; TRBD2 agrees at 9 bases. The ends lost 3 bases at V and 2 bases at J; junction bases unmatched: 10. CDR1 and CDR2 (germline): SEHNR, FQNEAQ (reference sequence). The CDR3 runs 17 residues. The CDR3 DNA sequence: TGTGCCAGCAGCTTTAGAGGCGGGGGGGAGTTGCAAGAGACCCAGTACTTC. Its protein is CASSFRGGGELQETQYF.

The J gene is TRBJ1-2, the V gene TRBV30; D not certain. Trimming left V 2 bases short and J 2 bases short, with 6 bases between. Germline assignment: CDR1 GTSNPN and CDR2 SVGIG (reference sequence). The CDR3 consists of 12 residues. The CDR3 bases are TGTGCCTGGAGTCCCGTAAACTATGGCTACACCTTC. Amino acids: CAWSPVNYGYTF.

The chain couples TRBV27 to TRBJ2-2, with D maybe TRBD1 (5 bases). The CDR3 loop spans 13 amino acids. V shed 4 bases and J shed 9 bases, with 12 bases lying between them. Germline CDR1 is MNHEY and CDR2 is SMNVEV (reference sequence). The CDR3 bases are TGTGCCAGCAGTTCCGACAGATCTAGGGAGCTGTTTTTT. This gives the protein CASSSDRSRELFF.

This rearrangement joins TRBV15 to TRBJ2-5, with 8 bases that match TRBD2. Germline values: CDR1 LNHNV, CDR2 YYDKDF (reference sequence). V lost 4 bases, J lost 5 bases, and 6 bases stayed unmatched. The CDR3 totals 14 residues. CDR3 sequence reads: CATSTPGGVETQYF. The CDR3 region has the DNA TGTGCCACCAGCACTCCGGGGGGGGTCGAGACCCAGTACTTC.

J is TRBJ1-2 and V is TRBV3-1 (or the pseudogene TRBV3-2); TRBD1 matches 10 bases. The CDR3 spans 16 residues. Germline trimming cut 0 bases from V and 8 bases from J; bases unmatched to any gene: 9. Germline assignment: CDR1 LGHDT and CDR2 YNNKEL (reference sequence). Here the CDR3 reads CASSQDPGTGVGGYTF. CDR3 sequence (DNA): TGTGCCAGCAGCCAAGACCCCGGGACAGGGGTCGGAGGCTACACCTTC.

CDR3 sequence reads: CASSYVQGKQPQHF. CDR3 in DNA: TGTGCCAGCAGTTACGTACAGGGGAAACAGCCCCAGCATTTT. The chain recombines TRBV6-5 with TRBJ1-5; 7 nucleotides agree with TRBD1. V was pared by 2 bases and J by 7 bases, with 5 bases of the junction left unmatched. The CDR3 length is 14 residues. Germline V gives CDR1 MNHEY, CDR2 SVGAGI.

The rearrangement uses TRBV30 and TRBJ1-5; the match to TRBD1 covers 7 bases. V gave up 2 bases and J gave up 0 bases; unmatched junction bases: 10. CDR1 is GTSNPN and CDR2 is SVGIG in the germline V gene (reference sequence). The CDR3 contains 17 residues. CDR3 residues: CAWSSRTGLYSNQPQHF. The CDR3 coding sequence is TGTGCCTGGAGTTCTCGGACAGGACTGTATAGCAATCAGCCCCAGCATTTT.

V usage is TRBV2 and J usage is TRBJ1-2; D ambiguous. The germline V gene has CDR1 SNHLY and CDR2 FYNNEI. The V end was cut by 2 bases, the J end by 4 bases, with 5 bases between. This CDR3 has 12 amino acids. The CDR3 DNA reads as TGTGCCAGCAGTGAATCCCTCTATGGCTACACCTTC. This sequence encodes CASSESLYGYTF.

The chain couples TRBV5-1 to TRBJ2-3; 7 bases align to TRBD1. CDR3 length equals 12 residues. Losses at the gene ends were 5 bases for V and 5 bases for J; bases not matched to a gene: 2. Per germline, CDR1 SGHRS and CDR2 YFSETQ. The chain's CDR3 is CASRQGEDTQYF. CDR3 coding DNA: TGCGCCAGCAGGCAGGGGGAAGATACGCAGTATTTT. The full variable domain, rest sourced from reference TRBV5-1 and TRBJ2-3, is KAGVTQTPRYLIKTRGQQVTLSCSPISGHRSVSWYQQTPGQGLQFLFEYFSETQRNKGNFPGRFSGRQFSNSRSEMNVSTLELGDSALYLCASRQGEDTQYFGPGTRLTVL.

Only one count was recorded for this clone. This chain joins TRBV7-2 and TRBJ1-1, with 7 nucleotides matching TRBD1. The germline V gene has CDR1 SGHTA and CDR2 FQGNSA. The V segment lost 5 bases and the J segment 0 bases; nucleotides outside the gene matches: 3. CDR3 length: 14 residues. Here the CDR3 reads CASSLGQVNTEAFF. In DNA form, the CDR3 reads TGTGCCAGCAGCCTAGGACAGGTGAACACTGAAGCTTTCTTT.

The gene calls are TRBV6-5 and TRBJ1-3; D is undetermined. CDR3 length equals 16 residues. Trimming cost V 0 bases and J 0 bases, with 9 bases left between them. Germline V lookup: CDR1 MNHEY, CDR2 SVGAGI. The CDR3 spells CASSYSSRSSGNTIYF. The CDR3 DNA sequence: TGTGCCAGCAGTTACTCGTCACGTAGCTCTGGAAACACCATATATTTT.

The chain uses TRBV10-2 and TRBJ1-1; 8 bases match TRBD1. From germline, CDR1 is WSHSY and CDR2 SAAADI. The CDR3 sequence is 13 residues long. Germline trimming cut 3 bases from V and 4 bases from J; bases unmatched to any gene: 1. In nucleotides, the CDR3 is TGCGCCAGCAGTGACGGGACAGGCACTGAAGCTTTCTTT. It is translated as CASSDGTGTEAFF.